These T cell receptor beta chains were read from a single sample in a study of T cell responses to AZD1222 COVID-19 vaccine. Clones were sequenced by immunoSEQ multiplex PCR, and TCRdb holds only the in-frame ones, with some missing. Its clone listing holds about 140,000 clones. The sequenced sample was peripheral blood. Receptors originate from an adult in good health. CDR3s include the opening cysteine and the closing phenylalanine or tryptophan. D genes are given only for firm matches.

J gene,D gene,V gene,CDR3 protein,CDR3 DNA
TRBJ1-6,-,TRBV9,CASSVASHKASPLHF,TGTGCCAGCAGCGTAGCGTCTCACAAGGCCTCACCCCTCCACTTT
TRBJ1-2,-,TRBV11-2,CASVPLRHSDYGYTF,TGTGCCAGCGTCCCCTTGCGGCATAGCGACTATGGCTACACCTTC
TRBJ1-1,TRBD1,TRBV7-9,CASRFPQGTAEAFF,TGTGCCAGCAGGTTTCCACAGGGGACCGCTGAAGCTTTCTTT
TRBJ2-1,-,TRBV3-1/TRBV3-2,CASSRGRAGNEQFF,TGTGCCAGCAGCCGCGGACGGGCGGGGAATGAGCAGTTCTTC
TRBJ2-5,TRBD2,TRBV5-1,CASSLSGSPGGLRETQYF,TGCGCCAGCAGCTTGTCGGGGTCCCCGGGAGGCCTCAGGGAGACCCAGTACTTC
TRBJ1-4,-,TRBV4-1,CASSQEEGRLGEKLFF,TGCGCCAGCAGCCAAGAGGAGGGGCGCTTAGGTGAAAAACTGTTTTTT
TRBJ2-5,TRBD2,TRBV30,CAWRLASGVETQYF,TGTGCCTGGAGACTGGCTAGCGGGGTAGAGACCCAGTACTTC
TRBJ2-1,TRBD1,TRBV12-3/TRBV12-4,CASSKDRVFEQFF,TGTGCCAGCAGCAAGGACAGGGTTTTTGAGCAGTTCTTC
TRBJ1-2,TRBD1,TRBV19,CASTFPGTGNGGYTF,TGTGCCAGTACTTTTCCCGGGACAGGGAATGGCGGCTACACCTTC
TRBJ1-1,-,TRBV30,CAWNLQIKAFF,TGTGCCTGGAATTTACAGATTAAAGCTTTCTTT
TRBJ1-2,-,TRBV6-2/TRBV6-3,CASSYEGLNYGYTF,TGTGCCAGCAGTTACGAGGGTTTGAACTATGGCTACACCTTC